The 5 T cell receptor beta chains given below trace back to one sample, sequenced in a study of early T cells in non-severe SARS-CoV-2 infection. TCRdb reprocessed the 5' RACE reads with MiXCR, giving one entry per CDR3 protein. Found here are 40,000 or so distinct CDR3 sequences, roughly 6.2% of them singletons; the top ten hold around 11%. The sample comprised whole blood. These receptors were collected from an adult who was a healthcare worker with PCR-confirmed SARS-CoV-2 infection or an uninfected control (not recorded which).

About this clonotype: A much larger clone sits a single nucleotide away, making a read error possible. The chain recombines TRBV7-8 with TRBJ1-3; D perhaps matches TRBD1 (5 bases). Germline CDR1 is SGHVS and CDR2 is FQNEAQ. This CDR3 comprises 12 residues. CDR3 region: CVSSQQENTIYF. The CDR3 coding sequence is TGTGTCAGCAGCCAACAGGAAAACACCATATATTTT.

The sample holds one count of this clonotype. The chain has TRBV5-1 and TRBJ2-1, with D unclear. The CDR3 has 16 amino acids. Germline-derived CDR1 and CDR2 are SGHRS and YFSETQ. Between the trimmed V and J ends, which lost 0 bases and 0 bases, there was a span of 10 bases. CDR3 residues: CASSLVAQSSYNEQFF. CDR3 DNA sequence: TGCGCCAGCAGCTTGGTGGCTCAGAGCTCCTACAATGAGCAGTTCTTC.

This clonotype was counted many times. The chain recombines TRBV7-6 with TRBJ2-1, with a tentative D call TRBD2 (5 bases). The CDR3 runs to 14 residues. Germline CDR1 SGHVS, CDR2 FNYEAQ. V lost 1 base and J 3 bases, leaving 7 bases between the germline ends. The chain's CDR3 is CASSLGLNYNEQFF. DNA for the CDR3: TGTGCCAGCAGCTTAGGACTAAACTACAATGAGCAGTTCTTC.

This clonotype has only a few counts. The chain recombines TRBV20-1 with TRBJ2-1; D is perhaps TRBD1 or TRBD2 (6 bases each). Trimming shortened V by 5 bases and J by 7 bases, and 24 bases separated the two germline ends. Per germline, CDR1 DFQATT and CDR2 SNEGSKA (reference sequence). The CDR3 covers 16 residues. The CDR3 DNA is TGCAGTGCTCGGCCTTTAGGGTGGGGGGCCCATAATGAGCAGTTCTTC. It yields the protein CSARPLGWGAHNEQFF.

In its sample, this clonotype was seen many times. The chain combines TRBV12-3 or TRBV12-4 with TRBJ1-5; TRBD1 aligns across 7 bases. J was trimmed by 2 bases and V by 5 bases; bases with no gene match: 9. CDR3 length: 16 residues. CDR3 loop: CASSGGGGGRNQPQHF. As DNA, the CDR3 is TGTGCCAGCAGTGGGGGAGGAGGGGGCCGCAATCAGCCCCAGCATTTT.